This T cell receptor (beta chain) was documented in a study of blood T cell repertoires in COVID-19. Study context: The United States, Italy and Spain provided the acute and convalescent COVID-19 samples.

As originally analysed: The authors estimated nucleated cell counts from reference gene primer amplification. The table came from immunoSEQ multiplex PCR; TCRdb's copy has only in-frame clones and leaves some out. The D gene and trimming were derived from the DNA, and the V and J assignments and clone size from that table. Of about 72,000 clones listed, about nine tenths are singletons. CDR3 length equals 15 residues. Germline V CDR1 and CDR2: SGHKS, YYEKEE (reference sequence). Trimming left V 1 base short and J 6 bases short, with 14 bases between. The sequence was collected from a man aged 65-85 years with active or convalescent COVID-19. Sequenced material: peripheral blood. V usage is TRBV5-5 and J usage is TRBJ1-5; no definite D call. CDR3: CASSLQATTGQPQHF. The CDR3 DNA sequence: TGTGCCAGCAGCTTGCAGGCCACAACTGGTCAGCCCCAGCATTTT.